This entry lists 9 T cell receptor beta chains sequenced from one sample in a study of blood T cell repertoires in COVID-19. Method: immunoSEQ multiplex PCR; TCRdb's copy keeps in-frame clones and lacks some. Of about 250,000 clones listed, 80% to 90% are singletons. The sequenced sample was PBMCs or T cells enriched from blood (not recorded which). These TCRs come from a woman under 40 who had recovered from COVID-19.

Comment on this clone: This sample also contains other DNA sequences that code for the same CDR3. The chain has TRBV29-1 and TRBJ2-2; TRBD1 agrees at 9 bases. Germline V gives CDR1 SQVTM, CDR2 ANQGSEA. The V and J ends lost 7 bases and 3 bases, in that order; junction bases with no gene match: 3. This CDR3 comprises 13 residues. The CDR3 nucleotides are TGCAGCGGGGGACAGGGTGACACCGGGGAGCTGTTTTTT. Its protein is CSGGQGDTGELFF.

The rearrangement joins TRBV9 to TRBJ2-7, with TRBD1 as a possible D gene (6 bases). CDR3 length: 14 amino acids. V lost 0 bases to trimming and J lost 2 bases, with 9 bases between them. The germline gives CDR1 SGDLS, CDR2 YYNGEE. The CDR3 sequence: CASSVEWGPYEQYF. The CDR3 nucleotides read TGTGCCAGCAGCGTAGAATGGGGGCCCTACGAGCAGTACTTC.

This sequence joins TRBV7-8 and TRBJ2-7; the D gene is possibly TRBD2 (5 bases). Germline V gives CDR1 SGHVS, CDR2 FQNEAQ. The CDR3 consists of 16 residues. The V end was cut by 5 bases, the J end by 2 bases, with 19 bases between. Here the CDR3 reads CASSAAGWVSTYEQYF. The CDR3 coding sequence is TGTGCCAGCAGCGCCGCGGGTTGGGTAAGCACCTACGAGCAGTACTTC.

The rearrangement joins TRBV27 to TRBJ1-2; D is undetermined. Looked up from germline, CDR1 is MNHEY and CDR2 is SMNVEV (reference sequence). The CDR3 runs to 15 residues. The V end lost 3 bases, the J end lost 3 bases, and 14 bases lay between the germline ends. The CDR3 DNA is TGTGCCAGCAGTTTGGGCCAGCCGGGAGACTATGGCTACACCTTC. This translates into CASSLGQPGDYGYTF.

V gene TRBV14 combines with J gene TRBJ2-7, with 10 bases matching TRBD1. Germline loops: CDR1 SGHDN, CDR2 FVKESK. V lost 3 bases, J lost 2 bases, and 4 bases stayed unmatched. The CDR3 totals 15 residues. The CDR3 coding sequence is TGTGCCAGCAGCCACGATGACAGGGGGCCCTACGAGCAGTACTTC. This gives the protein CASSHDDRGPYEQYF.

The rearrangement joins TRBV5-1 to TRBJ1-1, with 8 bases fitting TRBD1. With 4 bases clipped from V and 1 base from J, the junction kept 12 bases outside the gene matches. In germline, CDR1 is SGHRS, CDR2 YFSETQ. The CDR3 has 17 residues. CDR3 nucleotide sequence: TGCGCCAGCAGCGGCAGGGGGCTTTTGCCGGAGAACACTGAAGCTTTCTTT. Translated: CASSGRGLLPENTEAFF.

This clone has more than one count but fewer than ten. This sequence joins TRBV5-1 and TRBJ2-7; 8 nucleotides line up with TRBD1. This CDR3 comprises 14 residues. The J segment lost 4 bases and the V segment lost 0 bases, leaving 3 bases of the junction unmatched. CDR1 and CDR2 from the germline V gene are SGHRS and YFSETQ. The CDR3 bases are TGCGCCAGCAGCTTGGCGCAGGGGGCGTACGAGCAGTACTTC. Amino acid sequence: CASSLAQGAYEQYF.

V gene TRBV12-3 or TRBV12-4 combines with J gene TRBJ2-5; D gene uncertain. V was shortened by 3 bases and J by 2 bases, with 7 bases between the two germline ends. The CDR3 loop spans 13 amino acids. CDR3 sequence (DNA): TGTGCCAGCAGTTTTGTGGAGCAAGAGACCCAGTACTTC. The encoded protein is CASSFVEQETQYF.

The J gene is TRBJ1-6, the V gene TRBV27; D not resolved. From germline, CDR1 is MNHEY and CDR2 SMNVEV (reference sequence). The V and J ends lost 0 bases and 7 bases respectively, with 19 bases between them. There are 18 residues in the CDR3. The CDR3 DNA reads TGTGCCAGCAGTTTATCGAATTCTGGGGAGGCGGCAAATTCACCCCTCCACTTT. This encodes CASSLSNSGEAANSPLHF.